This T cell receptor (beta chain) emerged from a study of graft-versus-host responses after intestinal transplantation (dated by TCRdb to about 2021). Study-wide context: Multivisceral, liver-intestinal, or isolated intestinal transplants were received by the recipients. Rather than going through the commercial service, samples from three later patients were sequenced in-house on an Illumina MiSeq and processed with MiXCR. To identify alloreactive clones, pre-transplant mixed lymphocyte reaction products were sequenced and compared with unstimulated pre-transplant donor and recipient T cells. Anti-thymocyte globulin induction was given to all recipients, followed by maintenance tacrolimus and steroids for two to three years. Bulk TCR-beta CDR3 sequencing was used to track graft-versus-host and host-versus-graft alloreactive T cell clones in the graft, circulation and bone marrow after intestinal transplantation. The cohort enrolled fewer than 25 intestinal transplant recipients including one retransplant, and a few patients lacking pretransplant specimens were excluded. Donor T cell macrochimerism was defined as a peak of at least 4% donor T cells among recipient peripheral blood mononuclear cells. What the work shows at the level of the full study, not this receptor alone: In patients with donor T cell macrochimerism, the allografts had high GvH to HvG T cell clonal ratios. GvH clones were detected in recipient bone marrow, and some appeared earlier in ileal mucosa or blood, consistent with an intestinal mucosal origin. Conclusions were limited by the relatively low number and heterogeneity of intestinal transplant patients. Early after transplant, peak levels of circulating GvH clones were associated with declines in HvG clones.

With regard to this clone: Its antigen is not yet known. There are no base qualities to consult, and no much larger clone falls within one base.

The CDR3 runs 16 residues from the cysteine to the phenylalanine. Just CDR3 DNA is preserved here, 48 bases in frame from base 1. V is reduced by 2 bases and J by 6 bases, leaving a spacing of 20 bases between them. The germline V gene supplies CDR1 MNHEY and CDR2 SVGAGI. Library prep was done by the immunoSEQ multiplex PCR assay. For most patients, genomic DNA was isolated with the Qiagen DNeasy Blood and Tissue Kit and shipped frozen to Adaptive Biotechnologies for TCR sequencing. For most patients, genomic DNA was subjected to high-throughput TCR-beta CDR3 sequencing by Adaptive Biotechnologies. In the authors' own workflow: TCR sequencing data for around 19 patients were retrieved from Adaptive's ImmunoSEQ software; three other patients were processed with MiXCR and VDJtools. To correct CD4 versus CD8 sorting errors, sequences present in both subsets at a frequency ratio below 5:1 were removed. CDR3 nucleotide sequences shared between donor and recipient were removed because their origin could not be assigned. At least 2-fold expansion over unstimulated cells and a minimum CFSE-low frequency of 0.002% (template counts) or 0.001% (read counts) were required for clones to be classified as alloreactive. A clone was considered mappable if detected in the sequenced pre-transplant spleen, lymph node, or MLR CFSE-low populations of the donor or recipient. The cumulative frequency of alloreactive clones was calculated as a percentage of all sequences, weighted by copy number. The source is immuneACCESS, and TCRdb retained only in-frame sequences with V and J called. Part of the clones is not carried over; for the studies checked, unresolved V genes explain less than half of this, and the remainder is unexplained. D and trimming were read from the DNA, whereas the V and J calls and clone size are those reported in that table. The sample table holds about 110,000 clones, of which around 95% were seen once. The ten biggest clones cover roughly 0.5% of the sample.

The time point label, as the study defines it: cells obtained before transplantation from donor or recipient. CD3+CD4+ and CD3+CD8+ populations were FACS-sorted from unstimulated pre-transplant donor and recipient cells taken from spleen or lymph nodes. The receptor was derived from a human donor who received an intestinal transplant. Rearrangement joined TRBV6-5 to TRBJ2-7; no D segment can be confidently identified. The sample in question was unstimulated CD8+ T cells sorted from spleen or lymph node cells, obtained before intestinal transplant. In nucleotides, the sequence is TGTGCCAGCAGTTACCAGACACGCAGTCTTGAAAGCGAGCAGTACTTC. Its protein reads: CASSYQTRSLESEQYF.